This TCR beta chain was documented in a study of blood T cell repertoires in COVID-19. Trimming shortened V by 5 bases and J by 1 base, and 10 bases separated the two germline ends. The CDR3 covers 14 residues. Germline CDR1 reads SGHTA; CDR2 reads FQGNSA. Per the study methods: Amplification from reference gene primers served as the basis for estimated nucleated cell counts. Sequencing used immunoSEQ multiplex PCR; TCRdb keeps in-frame clones, though not all of them. Clone size and the V and J calls come from that table; the DNA yielded D and trimming. The repertoire holds over 250,000 clones, more than 85% seen once, with 2% to 3% in the top ten.

The material sequenced was peripheral blood. The receptor's source is a person aged 18-29 years with COVID-19, enrolled during active disease. The chain couples TRBV7-2 to TRBJ2-3; D not resolved. CDR3 protein: CASSIDQGTDTQYF. The DNA for the CDR3 is TGTGCCAGCAGCATTGACCAGGGCACAGATACGCAGTATTTT.